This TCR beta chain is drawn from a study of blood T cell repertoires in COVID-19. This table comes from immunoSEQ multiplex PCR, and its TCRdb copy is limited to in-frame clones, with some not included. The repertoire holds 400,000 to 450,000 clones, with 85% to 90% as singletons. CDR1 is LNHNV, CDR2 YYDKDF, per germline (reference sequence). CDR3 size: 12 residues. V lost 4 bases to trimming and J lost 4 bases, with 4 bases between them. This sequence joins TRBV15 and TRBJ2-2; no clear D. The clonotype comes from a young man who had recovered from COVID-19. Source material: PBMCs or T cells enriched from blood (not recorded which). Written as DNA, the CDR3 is TGTGCCACCAGCACTCGCACCGGGGAGCTGTTTTTT. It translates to CATSTRTGELFF.